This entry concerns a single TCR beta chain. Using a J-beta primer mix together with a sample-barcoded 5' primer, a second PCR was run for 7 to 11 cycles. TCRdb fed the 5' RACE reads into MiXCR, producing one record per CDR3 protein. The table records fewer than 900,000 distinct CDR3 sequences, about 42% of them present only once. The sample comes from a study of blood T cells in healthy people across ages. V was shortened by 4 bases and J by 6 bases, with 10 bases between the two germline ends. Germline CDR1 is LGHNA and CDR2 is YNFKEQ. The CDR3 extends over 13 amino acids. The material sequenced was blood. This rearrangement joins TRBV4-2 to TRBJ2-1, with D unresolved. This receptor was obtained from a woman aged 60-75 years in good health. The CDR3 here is CASSRAPRNEQFF. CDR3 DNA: TGTGCCAGCAGCCGGGCCCCACGCAATGAGCAGTTCTTC.